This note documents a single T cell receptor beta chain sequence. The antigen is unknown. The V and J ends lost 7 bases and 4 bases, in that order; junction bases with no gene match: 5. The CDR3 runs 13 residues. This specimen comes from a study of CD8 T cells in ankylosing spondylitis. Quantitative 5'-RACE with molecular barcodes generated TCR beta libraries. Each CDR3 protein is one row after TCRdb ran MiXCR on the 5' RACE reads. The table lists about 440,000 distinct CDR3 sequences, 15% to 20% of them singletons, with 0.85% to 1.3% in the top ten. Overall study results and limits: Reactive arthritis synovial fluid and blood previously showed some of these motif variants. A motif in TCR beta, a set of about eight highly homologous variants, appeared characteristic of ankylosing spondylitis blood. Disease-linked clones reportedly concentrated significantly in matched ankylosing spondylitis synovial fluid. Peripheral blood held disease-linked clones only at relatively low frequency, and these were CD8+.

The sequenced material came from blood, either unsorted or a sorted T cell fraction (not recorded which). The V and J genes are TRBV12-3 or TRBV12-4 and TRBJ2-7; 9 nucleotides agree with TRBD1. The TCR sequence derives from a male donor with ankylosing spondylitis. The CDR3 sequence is CASTLDRGYEQYF. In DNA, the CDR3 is TGTGCCAGCACCTTGGACAGGGGTTACGAGCAGTACTTC.